Listed below are T cell receptor beta chains from one sample, sequenced in a study of cytomegalovirus exposure and HLA in healthy donors. Clones were sequenced by immunoSEQ multiplex PCR, and TCRdb holds only the in-frame ones, with some missing. The sample holds around 190,000 clones, 85% seen once. Source material: PBMCs. The receptors were gathered from a man between 18 and 35 years old in good health and CMV-seropositive. CDR3s include the opening cysteine and the closing phenylalanine or tryptophan. The order of the fields is clone size, J gene, V gene, CDR3 length, D gene, CDR3 protein, CDR3 DNA. The D gene is left open where the match is weak. A row's size may be missing; if present it is once, few, many or a size class.

>NA|TRBJ1-1|TRBV4-1|14|NA
CASSFTRGGTEAFF
TGCGCCAGCAGCTTCACGCGGGGGGGGACTGAAGCTTTCTTT
>NA|TRBJ1-1|TRBV5-1|15|NA
CASSLEIQGGTEAFF
TGCGCCAGCAGCTTGGAAATCCAGGGCGGCACTGAAGCTTTCTTT
>NA|TRBJ2-5|TRBV7-9|14|TRBD2
CASSLLAGVETQYF
TGTGCCAGCAGCTTACTAGCGGGGGTGGAGACCCAGTACTTC
>few|TRBJ1-1|TRBV27|13|NA
CASSSVVNTEAFF
TGTGCCAGCAGTTCAGTCGTGAACACTGAAGCTTTCTTT
>NA|TRBJ1-2|TRBV11-2|12|TRBD1
CASSLDRDGYTF
TGTGCCAGCAGCCTTGACAGGGATGGCTACACCTTC
>NA|TRBJ2-1|TRBV6-5|14|TRBD2
CASSYGTSFDEQFF
TGTGCCAGCAGTTACGGGACTAGCTTCGATGAGCAGTTCTTC
>NA|TRBJ2-1|TRBV6-4|12|TRBD2
CASRGLAGEQFF
TGTGCCAGCAGGGGACTAGCGGGGGAGCAGTTCTTC
>NA|TRBJ1-1|TRBV7-8|12|NA
CASSLFYTEAFF
TGTGCCAGCAGCCTCTTCTACACTGAAGCTTTCTTT
>NA|TRBJ2-2|TRBV10-1|12|NA
CASSSGTGELFF
TGCGCCAGCAGTTCGGGCACCGGGGAGCTGTTTTTT
>NA|TRBJ2-3|TRBV5-4|15|TRBD2
CASSRGGALTDTQYF
TGTGCCAGCAGCCGCGGGGGGGCTCTCACAGATACGCAGTATTTT
>NA|TRBJ2-1|TRBV2|15|TRBD1
CASSADRGAHNEQFF
TGTGCCAGCAGCGCAGACAGGGGCGCGCACAATGAGCAGTTCTTC